The 24 T cell receptor beta chains presented below share a single source sample, sequenced in a study of shared T cell receptors in the human thymus. Measured with immunoSEQ multiplex PCR; TCRdb has only the in-frame clones, and not every one. Of 600,000 or so clones listed, approximately 89% are singletons. A further study also used this sample, focusing on human thymus T cells.

What was sequenced was thymocytes. The receptors stem from a boy in the first two years of life with a congenital heart defect.

The J gene is TRBJ2-3, the V gene TRBV5-1; 9 bases line up with TRBD2. V lost 4 bases and J lost 2; bases outside the gene matches: 8. The CDR3 length is 16 residues. CDR1 and CDR2 (germline): SGHRS, YFSETQ. CDR3 residues: CASSPSAGGLTDTQYF. The DNA for the CDR3 is TGCGCCAGCAGCCCCTCAGCGGGGGGACTCACAGATACGCAGTATTTT.

The chain employs TRBV30 and TRBJ2-5; TRBD2 matches at 7 bases. The CDR3 consists of 13 residues. CDR1 is GTSNPN, CDR2 SVGIG, per germline (reference sequence). Trimming removed 5 bases from V and 2 bases from J; junction bases left unmatched: 5. CDR3 sequence reads: CAWWEGKQETQYF. CDR3 nucleotide sequence: TGTGCCTGGTGGGAGGGGAAACAAGAGACCCAGTACTTC. Full variable domain (rest looked up from reference TRBV30 and TRBJ2-5): SQTIHQWPATLVQPVGSPLSLECTVEGTSNPNLYWYRQAAGRGLQLLFYSVGIGQISSEVPQNLSASRPQDRQFILSSKKLLLSDSGFYLCAWWEGKQETQYFGPGTRLLVL.

J is TRBJ1-2 and V is TRBV5-6, with 10 nucleotides matching TRBD1. With V trimmed by 0 bases and J by 6 bases, 11 bases remained unmatched. This CDR3 comprises 17 residues. Germline V gene sequence: CDR1 SGHDT, CDR2 YYEEEE. CDR3 amino acids: CASSLEGEGDRGDGYTF. Here the CDR3 DNA reads TGTGCCAGCAGCTTGGAGGGGGAGGGGGACAGGGGAGATGGCTACACCTTC.

In this sample, this clone turned up once. V gene TRBV2 combines with J gene TRBJ2-3, with 14 positions matching TRBD2. The germline gives CDR1 SNHLY, CDR2 FYNNEI. The V gene end was trimmed by 5 bases and the J gene end by 1 base; junction bases not matched to a gene: 8. This CDR3 comprises 18 residues. CDR3: CASSRLAGGSGGTDTQYF. CDR3 DNA: TGTGCCAGCAGTAGACTAGCGGGGGGGTCGGGGGGCACAGATACGCAGTATTTT. The entire variable domain, with the rest obtained from reference TRBV2 and TRBJ2-3, is as follows: EPEVTQTPSHQVTQMGQEVILRCVPISNHLYFYWYRQILGQKVEFLVSFYNNEISEKSEIFDDQFSVERPDGSNFTLKIRSTKLEDSAMYFCASSRLAGGSGGTDTQYFGPGTRLTVL.

The genes are TRBV28 and TRBJ1-2, with 8 bases that match TRBD1. The CDR3 is 17 amino acids. V lost 6 bases, J lost 4 bases, and 16 bases stayed unmatched. Per the germline V gene, CDR1 is MDHEN and CDR2 is SYDVKM. The CDR3 sequence is CASSPGIKDRDSYGYTF. The DNA for the CDR3 is TGTGCCAGCAGCCCAGGCATTAAGGACAGGGATTCCTATGGCTACACCTTC.

This sequence joins TRBV29-1 and TRBJ2-2; D might be TRBD2 (6 bases). CDR1 and CDR2 from the germline V gene are SQVTM and ANQGSEA. V lost 7 bases to trimming and J lost 6 bases, with 12 bases between them. This CDR3 spans 12 amino acids. The CDR3 coding sequence is TGCAGCGGGACTAAGGGTGCCGGGGAGCTGTTTTTT. Amino acids: CSGTKGAGELFF.

The rearrangement joins TRBV6-4 to TRBJ2-1; 11 bases align to TRBD2. The V gene end was trimmed by 4 bases and the J gene end by 1 base; junction bases not matched to a gene: 3. The CDR3 consists of 16 residues. CDR1 is MRHNA, CDR2 SNTAGT, per germline. The CDR3 nucleotides are TGTGCCAGCAGTGGAGCTAGCGGGGGGTCCTACAATGAGCAGTTCTTC. Its protein product is CASSGASGGSYNEQFF.

The CDR3 sequence is CASSRSRSYGGGPQETQYF. DNA for the CDR3: TGTGCCAGCAGCCGTAGTAGGAGTTATGGGGGGGGACCCCAAGAGACCCAGTACTTC. The chain joins TRBV7-6 to TRBJ2-5; 7 bases map to TRBD2. Germline V gives CDR1 SGHVS, CDR2 FNYEAQ. J was trimmed by 1 base and V by 5 bases; bases with no gene match: 19. This CDR3 comprises 19 residues.

The chain couples TRBV4-1 to TRBJ2-1, with a weak D call TRBD2 (6 bases). V was shortened by 0 bases and J by 8 bases, with 14 bases between the two germline ends. The CDR3 spans 15 residues. Looked up from germline, CDR1 is MGHRA and CDR2 is YSYEKL. CDR3 coding DNA: TGCGCCAGCAGCCAAGAACGGCTAGCGAAGGATGAGCAGTTCTTC. The encoded protein is CASSQERLAKDEQFF.

The chain uses TRBV6-5 and TRBJ1-5; no definite D call. Germline CDR1 is MNHEY and CDR2 is SVGAGI. Trimming removed 4 bases from V and 3 bases from J, with 13 bases in between. This CDR3 region has 15 residues. As DNA, the CDR3 is TGTGCCAGCAGTTCCTCTTGGGCTCCCAATCAGCCCCAGCATTTT. Its protein product is CASSSSWAPNQPQHF.

The CDR3 coding sequence is TGTGCCAGCAGACCAGGTGGGGGGGCCGGTTTTTCACCCCTCCACTTT. Residues: CASRPGGGAGFSPLHF. This chain connects TRBV7-8 to TRBJ1-6; the D gene is possibly TRBD1 (6 bases). Between the trimmed V and J ends, which lost 6 bases and 9 bases, there was a span of 21 bases. This CDR3 contains 16 residues. CDR1 SGHVS and CDR2 FQNEAQ come from the germline V gene.

The chain has TRBV2 and TRBJ2-7; perhaps TRBD1 as D (5 bases). The germline V and J ends were trimmed by 6 bases and 2 bases, with 14 bases remaining between them. The CDR3 runs 14 residues. Per the germline V gene, CDR1 is SNHLY and CDR2 is FYNNEI. CDR3 loop: CASRPPRVAYEQYF. The CDR3 DNA reads TGTGCCAGCAGACCACCCAGGGTCGCCTACGAGCAGTACTTC.

The chain recombines TRBV28 with TRBJ1-2; no definite D call. Trimming removed 2 bases from V and 8 bases from J, with 15 bases in between. This CDR3 is built from 14 residues. Germline V lookup: CDR1 MDHEN, CDR2 SYDVKM. The CDR3 region is CASSLLALRVGYTF. CDR3 DNA: TGTGCCAGCAGTTTACTAGCTCTACGTGTGGGCTACACCTTC.

The count of this clone is one. Distinct nucleotide sequences in the sample also encode this CDR3. The rearrangement uses TRBV6-5 and TRBJ1-6, with 8 bases identical to TRBD1. Germline V gene lookup returns CDR1 MNHEY and CDR2 SVGAGI. The CDR3 loop spans 16 amino acids. The J segment lost 9 bases and the V segment lost 0 bases, leaving 7 bases of the junction unmatched. This CDR3 reads CASSYSLGQGSSPLHF. The CDR3 nucleotides read TGTGCCAGCAGTTACTCCCTCGGACAGGGTAGTTCACCCCTCCACTTT.

The rearrangement links TRBV30 to TRBJ2-1; weak D call: TRBD1 (6 bases). CDR1 is GTSNPN, CDR2 SVGIG, per germline (reference sequence). V was cut by 0 bases and J by 4 bases, with 13 bases left in between. The CDR3 runs 15 residues. CDR3 nucleotide sequence: TGTGCCTGGAGTGTGTGTACAGGGAGATACAATGAGCAGTTCTTC. Its protein is CAWSVCTGRYNEQFF.

The chain links TRBV25-1 to TRBJ2-1; possibly TRBD1 for D (5 bases). V was trimmed by 4 bases and J by 6 bases, leaving 10 bases between them. Germline assignment: CDR1 MGHDK and CDR2 SYGVNS. The CDR3 totals 13 residues. DNA for the CDR3: TGTGCCAGCAGTGGTGGGGCTGGCAATGAGCAGTTCTTC. It encodes CASSGGAGNEQFF.

The rearrangement links TRBV27 to TRBJ2-1; 7 bases fit TRBD2. Unmatched junction bases numbered 1, after V lost 0 bases and J lost 8 bases. Per the germline V gene, CDR1 is MNHEY and CDR2 is SMNVEV (reference sequence). This CDR3 contains 13 residues. The CDR3 loop is CASSLSGRDEQFF. DNA of the CDR3: TGTGCCAGCAGTTTATCGGGGAGGGATGAGCAGTTCTTC.

The CDR3 loop reads CASSYLQGSYEQYF. The CDR3, as DNA: TGTGCCAGCAGTTACCTACAGGGGTCCTACGAGCAGTACTTC. J is TRBJ2-7 and V is TRBV6-5; 7 bases fit TRBD1. This CDR3 spans 14 amino acids. J gave up 1 base and V 2 bases, and 2 bases lay outside the gene matches. Germline CDR1 MNHEY, CDR2 SVGAGI.

This clone has just a few counts. The chain combines TRBV5-6 with TRBJ2-1; 8 bases map to TRBD2. Trimming at V came to 4 bases and at J to 2 bases, leaving 5 bases not matched to a gene. The length of the CDR3 is 15 residues. CDR1 is SGHDT and CDR2 is YYEEEE in the germline V gene. The chain's CDR3 is CASSLGRAAYNEQFF. The CDR3 bases are TGTGCCAGCAGCCTCGGGAGGGCCGCCTACAATGAGCAGTTCTTC. Full variable domain (rest looked up from reference TRBV5-6 and TRBJ2-1): DAGVTQSPTHLIKTRGQQVTLRCSPKSGHDTVSWYQQALGQGPQFIFQYYEEEERQRGNFPDRFSGHQFPNYSSELNVNALLLGDSALYLCASSLGRAAYNEQFFGPGTRLTVL.

V is TRBV19 and J is TRBJ1-1, with 10 positions matching TRBD1. J gave up 0 bases and V 6 bases, and 7 bases lay outside the gene matches. Per the germline V gene, CDR1 is LNHDA and CDR2 is SQIVND (reference sequence). The CDR3 has 16 residues. Here the CDR3 reads CASSTGQGNMNTEAFF. In DNA, the CDR3 is TGTGCCAGTAGCACGGGACAGGGGAACATGAACACTGAAGCTTTCTTT.

This clone was detected only a few times. The chain employs TRBV30 and TRBJ2-4, with 7 bases aligning to TRBD2. There are 15 residues in the CDR3. In germline, CDR1 is GTSNPN, CDR2 SVGIG (reference sequence). V lost 5 bases, J lost 0 bases, and 7 bases stayed unmatched. CDR3: CAWEKRGPAKNIQYF. The CDR3 region has the DNA TGTGCCTGGGAGAAGCGGGGCCCAGCCAAAAACATTCAGTACTTC.

This chain uses TRBV10-3 with TRBJ1-1; weak D call: TRBD1 (6 bases). This CDR3 is 18 amino acids long. The V gene lost 6 bases and the J gene lost 0 bases, with 23 bases spanning the gap. The germline V gene has CDR1 ENHRY and CDR2 SYGVKD. The CDR3 reads CAISPRLGQWVMNTEAFF. In DNA, the CDR3 is TGTGCCATCAGCCCACGCCTAGGACAGTGGGTCATGAACACTGAAGCTTTCTTT.

The chain joins TRBV4-2 to TRBJ2-3; weak D call: TRBD2 (5 bases). V lost 6 bases to trimming and J lost 2 bases, with 6 bases between them. From germline, CDR1 is LGHNA and CDR2 YNFKEQ. The CDR3 is made up of 12 amino acids. The CDR3 DNA follows: TGTGCCAGCAGGGACTTCACAGATACGCAGTATTTT. This translates into CASRDFTDTQYF.

J is TRBJ2-2 and V is TRBV19, with D perhaps TRBD1 (5 bases). Trimming took off 6 bases at V and 3 bases at J, with 5 bases between the two ends. CDR1 is LNHDA, CDR2 SQIVND, per germline (reference sequence). The CDR3 sequence is 12 residues long. CDR3 amino acids: CASRQDTGELFF. For the CDR3, the DNA is TGTGCCAGTAGACAGGACACCGGGGAGCTGTTTTTT.